This entry lists 26 T cell receptor beta chains sequenced from one sample in a study of blood T cells in healthy people across ages. The use of a sample-barcoded 5' primer and a J-beta primer mix characterized a second PCR of roughly 7 to 11 cycles. MiXCR, applied by TCRdb to the 5' RACE reads, yields one record per CDR3 protein. The sample lists 590,000 or so distinct CDR3 sequences; roughly 31% were seen once. Sequencing input: blood. Receptors originate from a woman of 80 years or more in good health.

As regards this clonotype: A much larger clone lies one base from this, so it may be a read error. V and J are TRBV14 and TRBJ2-1; D possibly corresponds to TRBD1 (7 bases). The end of the DNA fits TRBJ2-7 better, so the J call may be wrong. The CDR3 length is 18 residues. CDR1 and CDR2 (germline): SGHDN, FVKESK. This CDR3 reads CASSHPGGGVGTYNEQYF. The CDR3 nucleotides read TGTGCCAGCAGCCACCCCGGAGGGGGCGTCGGGACCTACAATGAGCAGTACTTC.

The chain joins TRBV12-3 or TRBV12-4 to TRBJ2-7, with D perhaps assigned TRBD1 or TRBD2 (5 bases each). V lost 5 bases, J lost 0 bases, and 8 bases lay in between. This CDR3 comprises 13 residues. CDR3 sequence: CASSGDVSYEQYF. CDR3 DNA: TGTGCCAGCAGTGGGGACGTCTCCTACGAGCAGTACTTC.

This clonotype was detected ten times or more. This chain joins TRBV28 and TRBJ2-7; the D gene is possibly TRBD1 (6 bases). V was trimmed by 5 bases and J by 0 bases, leaving 11 bases between them. The CDR3 consists of 14 residues. Germline CDR1 and CDR2: MDHEN and SYDVKM. This CDR3 reads CASSPGGFSYEQYF. For the CDR3, the DNA is TGTGCCAGCAGTCCTGGGGGCTTCTCCTACGAGCAGTACTTC. Full variable domain (remainder filled in from reference TRBV28 and TRBJ2-7): DVKVTQSSRYLVKRTGEKVFLECVQDMDHENMFWYRQDPGLGLRLIYFSYDVKMKEKGDIPEGYSVSREKKERFSLILESASTNQTSMYLCASSPGGFSYEQYFGPGTRLTVT.

This clonotype was picked up many times. This sequence joins TRBV6-1 and TRBJ2-7, with D perhaps TRBD1 (5 bases). The V gene's germline CDR1 is MNHNS and CDR2 SASEGT. The ends were cut back, 2 bases at V and 3 bases at J, with 8 bases in the middle. The CDR3 runs to 13 residues. The CDR3 loop reads CASSELRGYEQYF. Written as DNA, the CDR3 is TGTGCCAGCAGTGAACTTAGGGGCTACGAGCAGTACTTC.

About this clonotype itself: A much more abundant neighbour one base away suggests this may be a read error. This sequence joins TRBV3-1 and TRBJ2-3, with 8 bases identical to TRBD2. Unmatched junction bases numbered 12, after V lost 8 bases and J lost 2 bases. Germline CDR1 reads LGHDT; CDR2 reads YNNKEL (reference sequence). There are 16 residues in the CDR3. CDR3 region: CASGRVRGGSTDTQYF. CDR3 sequence (DNA): TGTGCCAGCGGCCGGGTCCGGGGGGGCTCCACAGATACGCAGTATTTT.

This clonotype came up many times. The V and J genes are TRBV2 and TRBJ1-1; D not resolved. This CDR3 is built from 13 residues. Per the germline V gene, CDR1 is SNHLY and CDR2 is FYNNEI. V was trimmed by 5 bases and J by 0 bases, leaving 7 bases between them. Here the CDR3 reads CASSPAVNTEAFF. CDR3 in DNA: TGTGCCAGCAGTCCCGCTGTGAACACTGAAGCTTTCTTT.

This clonotype was recorded at least ten times. CDR3 bases: TGTGCCAGCAGCCAAGGCGGGACATTCCCTGGGAACGAGCAGTACTTC. Translation gives CASSQGGTFPGNEQYF. This chain uses TRBV3-1 with TRBJ2-7; D may correspond to TRBD1 or TRBD2 (6 bases each). Trimming removed 1 base at V and 5 bases at J, with 18 bases between. The CDR3 covers 16 residues. CDR1 and CDR2 (germline): LGHDT, YNNKEL (reference sequence).

In this sample, this clonotype turned up many times. The chain links TRBV29-1 to TRBJ2-1; the match to TRBD2 covers 9 bases. The CDR3 extends over 13 amino acids. Trimming cost V 2 bases and J 9 bases; bases outside gene matches: 5. Per germline, CDR1 SQVTM and CDR2 ANQGSEA. The CDR3 reads CSVEFEAGGEQFF. As DNA, the CDR3 is TGCAGCGTTGAATTTGAAGCGGGGGGTGAGCAGTTCTTC.

This clonotype was counted at least ten times. This chain connects TRBV29-1 to TRBJ2-3, with TRBD2 matching 12 bases. V was pared by 4 bases and J by 2 bases, with 4 bases of the junction left unmatched. The CDR3 is 15 residues long. CDR1 is SQVTM and CDR2 is ANQGSEA in the germline V gene. CDR3 nucleotides: TGCAGCGTTGCGACTAGCGGGGGATACACAGATACGCAGTATTTT. Translating gives CSVATSGGYTDTQYF.

As concerns this clonotype: A much larger clone lies one base from this, so it may be a read error. The chain is built from TRBV2 and TRBJ2-5, with 10 bases that match TRBD1. The J call is in doubt because the DNA end fits TRBJ2-7 better. This CDR3 comprises 14 residues. Germline loops: CDR1 SNHLY, CDR2 FYNNEI. CDR3 DNA sequence: TGTGCCAGCAGACCGGGACAGGGGAGTGACGAGCAGTACTTC. Residues: CASRPGQGSDEQYF.

The chain uses TRBV5-1 and TRBJ1-4, with a possible D match to TRBD1 (5 bases). Trimming removed 1 base from V and 8 bases from J, with 15 bases in between. The CDR3 has 15 amino acids. Looked up from germline, CDR1 is SGHRS and CDR2 is YFSETQ. This chain's CDR3 is CASSLWGRVLEKLFF. The CDR3, as DNA: TGCGCCAGCAGCTTGTGGGGCAGGGTTCTGGAAAAACTGTTTTTT.

The chain recombines TRBV12-3 or TRBV12-4 with TRBJ2-5; the D gene is possibly TRBD2 (6 bases). CDR3 length: 12 amino acids. V lost 7 bases and J 5 bases, leaving 11 bases between the germline ends. The CDR3 protein is CASNGGGETQYF. For the CDR3, the DNA is TGTGCCAGCAACGGGGGTGGGGAGACCCAGTACTTC.

The genes are TRBV20-1 and TRBJ1-6; D is unresolved. The V end lost 3 bases, the J end lost 0 bases, and 21 bases lay between the germline ends. The CDR3 sequence is 19 residues long. Germline V gene data show CDR1 as DFQATT and CDR2 as SNEGSKA (reference sequence). The CDR3, as DNA: TGCAGTGCTAGGCCGCCCCCGGGCGCAGAGAGCTCCTATAATTCACCCCTCCACTTT. Its translation is CSARPPPGAESSYNSPLHF.

J is TRBJ1-2 and V is TRBV12-3 or TRBV12-4; D is perhaps TRBD1 (6 bases). The CDR3 has 13 amino acids. Between the trimmed V and J ends, which lost 1 base and 12 bases, there was a span of 15 bases. This chain's CDR3 is CASSLGQFGGHTF. The CDR3 nucleotides read TGTGCCAGCAGTTTAGGGCAGTTCGGGGGCCACACCTTC.

Comment on this clonotype: Since a much larger clone is just one base distant, this may be a read error. The V call is TRBV15, the J call TRBJ1-2; 7 bases agree with TRBD1. The germline V gene has CDR1 LNHNV and CDR2 YYDKDF (reference sequence). The CDR3 loop spans 13 amino acids. CDR3 residues: CATSDRANYGCTF. The CDR3, as DNA: TGTGCCACCAGTGACAGGGCAAACTATGGCTGCACCTTC.

This clonotype showed up many times. V is TRBV5-6 and J is TRBJ1-5, with D unresolved. The germline V and J ends were trimmed by 1 base and 4 bases, with 9 bases remaining between them. This CDR3 has 14 residues. Germline V gene data show CDR1 as SGHDT and CDR2 as YYEEEE. Here the CDR3 reads CASSLYVGNQPQHF. For the CDR3, the DNA is TGTGCCAGCAGCTTGTATGTGGGGAATCAGCCCCAGCATTTT.

A few counts support this clonotype. The chain recombines TRBV5-6 with TRBJ1-1; tentatively, D is TRBD1 (5 bases). Germline CDR1 reads SGHDT; CDR2 reads YYEEEE. The CDR3 runs 14 residues. Trimming pared 0 bases from V and 4 bases from J, leaving 10 bases between. The CDR3 coding sequence is TGTGCCAGCAGCTTGGACCCGGGGGGCACTGAAGCTTTCTTT. Its translation is CASSLDPGGTEAFF.

The rearrangement uses TRBV19 and TRBJ2-5; TRBD2 matches 9 bases. The ends lost 3 bases at V and 4 bases at J; junction bases unmatched: 6. The germline CDR1 and CDR2 sequences are LNHDA and SQIVND (reference sequence). The CDR3 length is 15 residues. CDR3 nucleotide sequence: TGTGCCAGTAGTATTGGCGGGGGGGCGCGAGAGACCCAGTACTTC. Protein: CASSIGGGARETQYF.

V is TRBV6-6 and J is TRBJ1-1; the D gene is possibly TRBD1 (5 bases). There are 17 residues in the CDR3. The V gene's germline CDR1 is MNHNY and CDR2 SVGAGI (reference sequence). V gave up 2 bases and J gave up 1 base, with 17 bases separating them. Written as DNA, the CDR3 is TGTGCCAGCAGTTACGGGCGCTCCGGGGGGAGGAACACTGAAGCTTTCTTT. Translated, it gives CASSYGRSGGRNTEAFF.

This clonotype was observed at least ten times. V is TRBV6-1 and J is TRBJ2-7; D is uncertain. This CDR3 contains 15 residues. V lost 1 base and J 0 bases, leaving 10 bases between the germline ends. Germline V lookup: CDR1 MNHNS, CDR2 SASEGT. CDR3 amino acids: CASSEGYAASYEQYF. The CDR3 region has the DNA TGTGCCAGCAGTGAAGGGTATGCAGCCTCCTACGAGCAGTACTTC.

The rearrangement links TRBV28 to TRBJ1-5, with D uncertain. This CDR3 region has 14 residues. Between the trimmed V and J ends, which lost 5 bases and 7 bases, there was a span of 15 bases. Germline CDR1 is MDHEN and CDR2 is SYDVKM. The CDR3 DNA is TGTGCCAGCAGTCTTGGGTTGGTTGACCAGCCCCAGCATTTT. Protein: CASSLGLVDQPQHF.

The rearrangement joins TRBV7-3 to TRBJ1-1, with a possible D match to TRBD1 (5 bases). The CDR3 is made up of 13 amino acids. Trimming took 6 bases from V and 3 from J, leaving 11 bases between them. Per the germline V gene, CDR1 is SGHTA and CDR2 is FQGTGA. The CDR3 protein is CASRGPGDTEAFF. The CDR3 DNA follows: TGTGCCAGCAGGGGGCCCGGGGACACTGAAGCTTTCTTT.

A note on this clonotype: Sequence at one end of the junction differs from germline and may be a read error. The V and J genes are TRBV11-2 and TRBJ1-2; 9 positions agree with TRBD1. CDR3 length equals 14 residues. Germline V gives CDR1 SGHAT, CDR2 FQNNGV. The CDR3 reads CASRPGQGYYGYTF. Written as DNA, the CDR3 is TGCGCCAGCAGACCCGGACAGGGGTACTATGGCTACACCTTC.

The chain recombines TRBV19 with TRBJ2-5; 9 nucleotides agree with TRBD1. The germline gives CDR1 LNHDA, CDR2 SQIVND (reference sequence). J was trimmed by 5 bases and V by 8 bases; bases with no gene match: 6. The CDR3 has 13 amino acids. CDR3 sequence (DNA): TGTGCCAGTTCCCGGACAGGGGACGAGACCCAGTACTTC. This sequence encodes CASSRTGDETQYF. Based on the CDR3 plus reference TRBV19 and TRBJ2-5, the full variable domain is DGGITQSPKYLFRKEGQNVTLSCEQNLNHDAMYWYRQDPGQGLRLIYYSQIVNDFQKGDIAEGYSVSREKKESFPLTVTSAQKNPTAFYLCASSRTGDETQYFGPGTRLLVL.

The CDR3, as DNA: TGCGCCAGCAGCCCCCTGGACGGTGAAGCTTTCTTT. Amino acids: CASSPLDGEAFF. V usage is TRBV4-1 and J usage is TRBJ1-1, with D hard to call. With 4 bases removed from V and 7 bases from J, the gap between germline ends came to 10 bases. Germline CDR1 MGHRA, CDR2 YSYEKL. The CDR3 covers 12 residues.

This clonotype was counted ten times or more. This chain joins TRBV6-2 or TRBV6-3 and TRBJ1-1, with D perhaps matching TRBD1 (5 bases). This CDR3 region has 16 residues. V dropped 2 bases and J dropped 0 bases, with 13 bases sitting between them. The V gene's germline CDR1 is MNHEY and CDR2 SVGEGT. The DNA for the CDR3 is TGTGCCAGCAGTTACCCACCCGGGGCGTTGAACACTGAAGCTTTCTTT. It is translated as CASSYPPGALNTEAFF.